The 32 T cell receptor beta chains presented below share a single source sample, sequenced in a study of blood T cell repertoires in COVID-19. TCRdb's table, derived via immunoSEQ multiplex PCR, lists solely in-frame clones and lacks some. Of 190,000 or so clones in the sample, around 86% were seen once. The specimen sequenced was peripheral blood. The receptors originated from a man aged 40-49 years with active or convalescent COVID-19.

The J gene is TRBJ2-1, the V gene TRBV2; D unclear. CDR3 size: 11 residues. V shed 5 bases and J shed 9 bases, with 8 bases lying between them. Germline loops: CDR1 SNHLY, CDR2 FYNNEI. The CDR3 nucleotides are TGTGCCAGCAGTACCTATGGTGAGCAGTTCTTC. It encodes CASSTYGEQFF. Together with reference TRBV2 and TRBJ2-1, the CDR3 gives the full variable domain: EPEVTQTPSHQVTQMGQEVILRCVPISNHLYFYWYRQILGQKVEFLVSFYNNEISEKSEIFDDQFSVERPDGSNFTLKIRSTKLEDSAMYFCASSTYGEQFFGPGTRLTVL.

The chain links TRBV6-2 or TRBV6-3 to TRBJ2-7; D perhaps matches TRBD1 (5 bases). CDR1 is MNHEY and CDR2 is SVGEGT in the germline V gene. Trimming shortened V by 2 bases and J by 0 bases, and 5 bases separated the two germline ends. The CDR3 loop spans 13 amino acids. DNA of the CDR3: TGTGCCAGCAGTTACGGGGCCTCCTACGAGCAGTACTTC. Translated, it gives CASSYGASYEQYF.

This chain connects TRBV7-3 to TRBJ2-1; the D gene is possibly TRBD1 (6 bases). CDR3 length: 16 residues. The germline gives CDR1 SGHTA, CDR2 FQGTGA. V gave up 5 bases and J gave up 1 base, with 15 bases separating them. The CDR3 DNA reads TGTGCCAGCAGCCACCTGCAGGGGTTATCCTACAATGAGCAGTTCTTC. Translation: CASSHLQGLSYNEQFF. The entire variable domain, with the rest obtained from reference TRBV7-3 and TRBJ2-1, is as follows: GAGVSQTPSNKVTEKGKYVELRCDPISGHTALYWYRQSLGQGPEFLIYFQGTGAADDSGLPNDRFFAVRPEGSVSTLKIQRTERGDSAVYLCASSHLQGLSYNEQFFGPGTRLTVL.

In its sample, this clone was seen once. This sequence joins TRBV4-2 and TRBJ1-2; no clear D gene. This CDR3 comprises 12 residues. Per germline, CDR1 LGHNA and CDR2 YNFKEQ. The V gene lost 8 bases and the J gene lost 2 bases, with 9 bases spanning the gap. CDR3 in DNA: TGTGCCAGCGGTTGGGCGAACTATGGCTACACCTTC. This codes for CASGWANYGYTF.

The rearrangement uses TRBV5-1 and TRBJ2-2; D is perhaps TRBD2 (6 bases). Germline values: CDR1 SGHRS, CDR2 YFSETQ. CDR3 length: 14 amino acids. V lost 0 bases and J 6 bases, leaving 9 bases between the germline ends. CDR3 nucleotides: TGCGCCAGCAGCTTGGTGACGGGGGCCGGGGAGCTGTTTTTT. Protein sequence: CASSLVTGAGELFF.

The rearrangement uses TRBV19 and TRBJ1-3; a weak D match, TRBD1 (6 bases). The CDR3 sequence is 15 residues long. V lost 4 bases to trimming and J lost 2 bases, with 12 bases between them. The germline gives CDR1 LNHDA, CDR2 SQIVND (reference sequence). Written as DNA, the CDR3 is TGTGCCAGTAGTAATAACGGACAGCCTGGAAACACCATATATTTT. Residues: CASSNNGQPGNTIYF.

The chain has TRBV5-1 and TRBJ2-5; 8 nucleotides align to TRBD2. Germline CDR1 and CDR2: SGHRS and YFSETQ. The CDR3 runs to 17 residues. V gave up 2 bases and J gave up 5 bases; unmatched junction bases: 14. The CDR3 DNA reads as TGCGCCAGCAGCTTAAACCCCTTGGCGGGAGGAGGGGAGACCCAGTACTTC. This sequence encodes CASSLNPLAGGGETQYF. Together with reference TRBV5-1 and TRBJ2-5, the CDR3 gives the full variable domain: KAGVTQTPRYLIKTRGQQVTLSCSPISGHRSVSWYQQTPGQGLQFLFEYFSETQRNKGNFPGRFSGRQFSNSRSEMNVSTLELGDSALYLCASSLNPLAGGGETQYFGPGTRLLVL.

The V call is TRBV5-1, the J call TRBJ2-7; 11 bases match TRBD2. The CDR3 sequence is 14 residues long. J gave up 0 bases and V 5 bases, and 1 base lay outside the gene matches. Germline V lookup: CDR1 SGHRS, CDR2 YFSETQ. CDR3 bases: TGCGCCAGCAGACTAGCGGGGGACTCCTACGAGCAGTACTTC. Amino acid sequence: CASRLAGDSYEQYF.

Regarding this clone: This sample includes further DNA sequences coding for the same CDR3. This chain joins TRBV5-1 and TRBJ1-4; 7 positions match TRBD1. Germline V lookup: CDR1 SGHRS, CDR2 YFSETQ. The CDR3 loop spans 14 amino acids. Trimming cost V 2 bases and J 2 bases; bases outside gene matches: 0. As DNA, the CDR3 is TGCGCCAGCAGCTTAGGGGGCACTAATGAAAAACTGTTTTTT. Its translation is CASSLGGTNEKLFF.

V gene TRBV5-1 combines with J gene TRBJ2-2; weak D call: TRBD1 (6 bases). The ends were cut back, 7 bases at V and 2 bases at J, with 12 bases in the middle. The CDR3 is 14 residues long. Germline lookup yields CDR1 SGHRS and CDR2 YFSETQ. For the CDR3, the DNA is TGCGCCAGCGAAAGGGGGTCTAACACCGGGGAGCTGTTTTTT. Protein sequence: CASERGSNTGELFF.

This chain uses TRBV7-2 with TRBJ2-1, with TRBD2 matching 7 bases. V lost 5 bases to trimming and J lost 7 bases; unmatched junction nucleotides: 17. The CDR3 covers 17 residues. The germline V gene encodes CDR1 SGHTA and CDR2 FQGNSA. The CDR3 is CASSPRLASRIGNEQFF. The CDR3 DNA reads as TGTGCCAGCAGCCCTAGACTAGCCTCCCGAATCGGAAATGAGCAGTTCTTC.

The chain carries TRBV7-9 and TRBJ2-1; possible D gene TRBD1, 6 bases. The CDR3 loop spans 13 amino acids. CDR1 and CDR2 (germline): SEHNR, FQNEAQ (reference sequence). V dropped 3 bases and J dropped 7 bases, with 10 bases sitting between them. The CDR3 loop reads CASSLEQGNEQFF. CDR3 coding DNA: TGTGCCAGCAGCTTGGAACAGGGTAATGAGCAGTTCTTC.

This clone was detected a few times. J is TRBJ2-2 and V is TRBV28, with 8 bases lining up with TRBD1. The CDR3 is 13 residues long. Trimming at V came to 7 bases and at J to 7 bases, leaving 5 bases not matched to a gene. CDR1 is MDHEN, CDR2 SYDVKM, per germline. CDR3 sequence (DNA): TGTGCCAGCACAGACAGGGGAAACGGGGAGCTGTTTTTT. Its protein is CASTDRGNGELFF.

J is TRBJ1-5 and V is TRBV27; D remains ambiguous. The CDR3 runs to 12 residues. Trimming shortened V by 2 bases and J by 5 bases, and 4 bases separated the two germline ends. The germline V gene has CDR1 MNHEY and CDR2 SMNVEV (reference sequence). The CDR3 sequence: CASSLLYQPQHF. The CDR3 DNA sequence: TGTGCCAGCAGTTTACTATATCAGCCCCAGCATTTT.

This clone occurred once. The chain recombines TRBV28 with TRBJ2-1; maybe TRBD2 (7 bases). V lost 5 bases to trimming and J lost 5 bases, with 16 bases between them. CDR1 and CDR2 from the germline V gene are MDHEN and SYDVKM. The CDR3 consists of 15 residues. The CDR3 is CASSPWGGRHNEQFF. The CDR3, as DNA: TGTGCCAGCAGTCCTTGGGGGGGGCGCCACAATGAGCAGTTCTTC.

The rearrangement uses TRBV7-8 and TRBJ1-2, with a possible D match to TRBD1 (6 bases). Trimming left V 2 bases short and J 3 bases short, with 10 bases between. CDR3 length: 14 amino acids. Germline V gene sequence: CDR1 SGHVS, CDR2 FQNEAQ. The CDR3 region is CASSLRDTYYGYTF. The DNA for the CDR3 is TGTGCCAGCAGCTTACGGGACACCTACTATGGCTACACCTTC. Filled out from reference TRBV7-8 and TRBJ1-2, the complete variable domain reads GAGVSQSPRYKVAKRGQDVALRCDPISGHVSLFWYQQALGQGPEFLTYFQNEAQLDKSGLPSDRFFAERPEGSVSTLKIQRTQQEDSAVYLCASSLRDTYYGYTFGSGTRLTVV.

The chain is built from TRBV12-3 or TRBV12-4 and TRBJ1-5, with D possibly TRBD1 on 5 matching bases. The ends were cut back, 6 bases at V and 7 bases at J, with 13 bases in the middle. The CDR3 is 13 residues long. CDR3 amino acids: CASRGGAQQPQHF. As DNA, the CDR3 is TGTGCCAGCAGGGGAGGGGCCCAACAGCCCCAGCATTTT.

The genes are TRBV18 and TRBJ1-2; D uncertain. Germline V gene sequence: CDR1 KGHSH, CDR2 LQKENI. The CDR3 is made up of 13 amino acids. Trimming left V 3 bases short and J 6 bases short, with 11 bases between. CDR3: CASSPEQNHGYTF. The CDR3 DNA reads as TGTGCCAGCTCACCGGAGCAGAATCATGGCTACACCTTC.

The CDR3: CATSDLGSRGAQYF. In nucleotides, the CDR3 is TGTGCCACCAGTGATTTGGGCTCTCGGGGGGCCCAGTACTTC. The rearrangement joins TRBV24-1 to TRBJ2-5; 7 positions agree with TRBD2. Germline assignment: CDR1 KGHDR and CDR2 SFDVKD. The J segment lost 9 bases and the V segment lost 0 bases, leaving 6 bases of the junction unmatched. This CDR3 is built from 14 residues.

This clone was observed once. V gene TRBV5-1 combines with J gene TRBJ2-7; tentative D call: TRBD1 (6 bases). The germline V and J ends were trimmed by 0 bases and 6 bases, with 10 bases remaining between them. CDR1 and CDR2 from the germline V gene are SGHRS and YFSETQ. This CDR3 spans 13 amino acids. The CDR3 coding sequence is TGCGCCAGCAGCTTGGGAAGACAGGTCGAGCAGTACTTC. Translating gives CASSLGRQVEQYF.

This clone was counted a few times. The chain links TRBV3-1 (or the pseudogene TRBV3-2) to TRBJ2-3; D remains ambiguous. The CDR3 has 14 residues. Trimming left V 3 bases short and J 2 bases short, with 9 bases between. In germline, CDR1 is LGHDT, CDR2 YNNKEL (reference sequence). For the CDR3, the DNA is TGTGCCAGCAGCCACTTCGACACCACAGATACGCAGTATTTT. Translation: CASSHFDTTDTQYF.

The J gene is TRBJ2-7, the V gene TRBV13; D might be TRBD2 (5 bases). Germline V gene data show CDR1 as PRHDT and CDR2 as FYEKMQ (reference sequence). The CDR3 has 14 amino acids. V was pared by 3 bases and J by 2 bases, with 11 bases between. CDR3 loop: CASSFSGLTYEQYF. The DNA of the CDR3 is TGTGCCAGCAGCTTCTCCGGACTGACCTACGAGCAGTACTTC.

DNA for the CDR3: TGCGCCAGCAGCCAAGAGTTGGAGACGGCTGGCCAGTTCTTC. As protein: CASSQELETAGQFF. The chain carries TRBV4-3 and TRBJ2-1; D gene uncertain. CDR3 size: 14 residues. Germline V lookup: CDR1 LGHNA, CDR2 YSLEER. Trimming cost V 0 bases and J 13 bases, with 16 bases left between them.

This chain connects TRBV28 to TRBJ2-1; 10 positions agree with TRBD1. Germline values: CDR1 MDHEN, CDR2 SYDVKM. The ends lost 4 bases at V and 7 bases at J; junction bases unmatched: 13. This CDR3 region has 17 residues. CDR3 DNA: TGTGCCAGCAGTTATGGGGTAGGGACAGGGGTTGGTAATGAGCAGTTCTTC. This sequence encodes CASSYGVGTGVGNEQFF.

The genes are TRBV6-5 and TRBJ2-5; 7 bases agree with TRBD1. This CDR3 is built from 15 residues. Per the germline V gene, CDR1 is MNHEY and CDR2 is SVGAGI. V trimming: 4 bases; J trimming: 5 bases; junction bases outside the gene matches: 10. The CDR3 sequence is CASSFGQARGETQYF. The CDR3 DNA sequence: TGTGCCAGCAGTTTTGGACAGGCGAGGGGGGAGACCCAGTACTTC.

The CDR3 loop is CASSLASGLAGGPYNEQFF. CDR3 coding DNA: TGTGCCAGCAGCTTGGCCTCGGGACTAGCGGGGGGGCCCTACAATGAGCAGTTCTTC. The chain joins TRBV5-5 to TRBJ2-1; 16 nucleotides match TRBD2. The germline CDR1 and CDR2 sequences are SGHKS and YYEKEE (reference sequence). With V trimmed by 0 bases and J by 2 bases, 5 bases remained unmatched. CDR3 size: 19 residues.

The rearrangement links TRBV5-8 to TRBJ2-2, with TRBD1 identical over 8 bases. With 5 bases clipped from V and 2 bases from J, the junction kept 11 bases outside the gene matches. The CDR3 consists of 17 residues. Per the germline V gene, CDR1 is SGHTS and CDR2 is YDEGEE. CDR3 region: CASSQLGQGSNTGELFF. CDR3 in DNA: TGTGCCAGCAGTCAATTAGGACAGGGATCCAACACCGGGGAGCTGTTTTTT. Together with reference TRBV5-8 and TRBJ2-2, the CDR3 gives the full variable domain: EAGVTQSPTHLIKTRGQQATLRCSPISGHTSVYWYQQALGLGLQFLLWYDEGEERNRGNFPPRFSGRQFPNYSSELNVNALELEDSALYLCASSQLGQGSNTGELFFGEGSRLTVL.

This chain links TRBV6-5 with TRBJ1-1; D uncertain. CDR1 and CDR2 from the germline V gene are MNHEY and SVGAGI. V lost 6 bases and J lost 10, with 9 bases in between. This CDR3 comprises 10 residues. The CDR3 DNA follows: TGTGCCAGCAGGGAGGTAGTAGCTTTCTTT. Its protein is CASREVVAFF.

This clone was counted a single time. The rearrangement links TRBV12-3 or TRBV12-4 to TRBJ1-1, with D uncertain. V was shortened by 5 bases and J by 2 bases, with 3 bases between the two germline ends. The CDR3 runs to 11 residues. The CDR3 sequence is CASSPNTEAFF. The CDR3 DNA is TGTGCCAGCAGTCCTAACACTGAAGCTTTCTTT.

The chain couples TRBV5-1 to TRBJ1-1; TRBD1 aligns across 9 bases. V was clipped by 0 bases and J by 10 bases; unmatched bases: 10. The CDR3 totals 15 residues. Per the germline V gene, CDR1 is SGHRS and CDR2 is YFSETQ. The CDR3: CASSLAQGQGIGAFF. The CDR3 coding sequence is TGCGCCAGCAGCTTGGCCCAGGGACAGGGTATCGGAGCTTTCTTT.

The V and J genes are TRBV6-1 and TRBJ1-5; no clear D. CDR3 length: 15 residues. The germline V and J ends were trimmed by 0 bases and 7 bases, with 13 bases remaining between them. CDR1 is MNHNS and CDR2 is SASEGT in the germline V gene. CDR3 sequence reads: CASSEAGTTGQPQHF. CDR3 sequence (DNA): TGTGCCAGCAGTGAAGCAGGAACTACTGGGCAGCCCCAGCATTTT.

J is TRBJ2-7 and V is TRBV4-3; TRBD1 agrees at 9 bases. The CDR3 runs to 18 residues. V shed 4 bases, J shed 5 bases, and the junction held 18 bases outside the gene matches. Germline lookup yields CDR1 LGHNA and CDR2 YSLEER. CDR3 nucleotide sequence: TGCGCCAGCAGCCTGTTTAGTCAGTTGGGACAGGGCTTCGACGAGCAGTACTTC. It specifies CASSLFSQLGQGFDEQYF.